The 8 T cell receptor beta chains presented below share a single source sample, sequenced in a study of regulatory T cells in long-lasting Graves disease. Time point denoted: newly diagnosed GD, antithyroid drugs for less than 3 months. PBMC RNA served as the TCR library source. Arm-PCR of CDR3 regions and iRepertoire HTBI primers were used to build TCR beta libraries. Each CDR3 protein is one row after TCRdb ran MiXCR on the multiplex PCR reads. This table holds about 610,000 distinct CDR3 sequences, about 16% found once. These data were likewise used in another study, on T cells in Graves' hyperthyroidism and ophthalmopathy.

Sequenced material: peripheral blood mononuclear cells (PBMCs), taken at new diagnosis, from a patient treated with antithyroid drugs. The receptor set was obtained from a man aged 18 to 29 with Graves disease.

This clonotype showed up just a few times. The rearrangement joins TRBV10-3 to TRBJ1-3; D gene uncertain. From germline, CDR1 is ENHRY and CDR2 SYGVKD. This CDR3 has 13 amino acids. Trimming stripped 10 bases from V and 0 bases from J, with 10 bases between. CDR3 sequence (DNA): TGTGCCACCATGCCCGTCTCTGGAAACACCATATATTTT. The encoded protein is CATMPVSGNTIYF.

This clonotype was counted many times. The chain links TRBV6-1 to TRBJ2-7; D is possibly TRBD2 (6 bases). V was cut by 7 bases and J by 0 bases, with 22 bases left in between. The CDR3 has 17 amino acids. Germline CDR1 is MNHNS and CDR2 is SASEGT. DNA of the CDR3: TGTGCCAGCAAGCTCAAGGGAGGCGGGCAGAGCTCCTACGAGCAGTACTTC. As protein: CASKLKGGGQSSYEQYF.

The chain joins TRBV3-1 to TRBJ2-6; TRBD2 aligns across 8 bases. Germline-derived CDR1 and CDR2 are LGHDT and YNNKEL (reference sequence). With V trimmed by 4 bases and J by 2 bases, 4 bases remained unmatched. The CDR3 is 16 residues long. CDR3 DNA sequence: TGTGCCAGCAGCCGCGGGAGGCATACTGGGGCCAACGTCCTGACTTTC. Its translation is CASSRGRHTGANVLTF.

The sample holds a few counts of this clonotype. The rearrangement links TRBV2 to TRBJ1-6, with 7 bases matching TRBD1. V gave up 6 bases and J gave up 7 bases; unmatched junction bases: 6. The V gene's germline CDR1 is SNHLY and CDR2 FYNNEI. The CDR3 contains 14 residues. The CDR3 DNA reads TGTGCCAGCAGAGCGGGGACAGAAAATTCACCCCTCCACTTT. Amino acid sequence: CASRAGTENSPLHF.

The chain combines TRBV9 with TRBJ2-7; a weak D match, TRBD2 (6 bases). Germline values: CDR1 SGDLS, CDR2 YYNGEE. The CDR3 extends over 14 amino acids. V lost 4 bases and J lost 6, with 17 bases in between. CDR3 nucleotides: TGTGCCAGCAGCCCCTCGGGGACTGTCTGCGAGCAGTACTTC. This gives the protein CASSPSGTVCEQYF. Complete variable domain (other parts from reference TRBV9 and TRBJ2-7): DSGVTQTPKHLITATGQRVTLRCSPRSGDLSVYWYQQSLDQGLQFLIQYYNGEERAKGNILERFSAQQFPDLHSELNLSSLELGDSALYFCASSPSGTVCEQYFGPGTRLTVT.

V is TRBV5-8 and J is TRBJ2-4; 10 bases map to TRBD1. Trimming at V came to 4 bases and at J to 6 bases, leaving 7 bases not matched to a gene. Per germline, CDR1 SGHTS and CDR2 YDEGEE. The CDR3 is 15 amino acids. CDR3 in amino acids: CASSIRTGGSNIQYF. The DNA of the CDR3 is TGTGCCAGCAGCATACGGACAGGGGGGTCAAACATTCAGTACTTC.

This clonotype was found many times. V gene TRBV20-1 combines with J gene TRBJ1-1; 7 bases match TRBD1. This CDR3 has 14 residues. Per germline, CDR1 DFQATT and CDR2 SNEGSKA (reference sequence). V lost 6 bases, J lost 2 bases, and 9 bases stayed unmatched. DNA of the CDR3: TGCAGTGCCACGGACGGGACAGCCAACACTGAAGCTTTCTTT. It translates to CSATDGTANTEAFF.

This clonotype was detected a few times. The chain joins TRBV15 to TRBJ1-4; D unclear. The CDR3 has 15 residues. Germline V gene data show CDR1 as LNHNV and CDR2 as YYDKDF (reference sequence). V lost 4 bases to trimming and J lost 3 bases, with 12 bases between them. As DNA, the CDR3 is TGTGCCACCAGCAAGTTCCCCTCGGCTAATGAAAAACTGTTTTTT. Protein sequence: CATSKFPSANEKLFF.